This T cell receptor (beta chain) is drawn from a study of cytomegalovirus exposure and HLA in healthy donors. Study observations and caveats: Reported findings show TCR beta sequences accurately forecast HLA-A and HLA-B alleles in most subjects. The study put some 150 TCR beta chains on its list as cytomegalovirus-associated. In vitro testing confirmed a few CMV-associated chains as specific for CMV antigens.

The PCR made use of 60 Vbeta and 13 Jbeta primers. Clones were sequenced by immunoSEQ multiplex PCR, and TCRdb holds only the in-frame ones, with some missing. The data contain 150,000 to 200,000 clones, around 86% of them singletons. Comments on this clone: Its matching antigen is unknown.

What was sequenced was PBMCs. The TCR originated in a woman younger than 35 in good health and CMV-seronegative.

The CDR3 spells CASSLHPQGALGNQPQHF. In nucleotides, the CDR3 is TGTGCCAGTAGTCTACACCCCCAGGGGGCATTGGGCAATCAGCCCCAGCATTTT. The V call is TRBV19, the J call TRBJ1-5; TRBD1 matches 8 bases. The CDR3 is 18 residues long. Trimming took 5 bases from V and 2 from J; bases not matched to a gene: 14. Germline assignment: CDR1 LNHDA and CDR2 SQIVND (reference sequence).